This T cell receptor (beta chain) was recovered during a study of cytomegalovirus exposure and HLA in healthy donors. Germline V gene data show CDR1 as SGHRS and CDR2 as YFSETQ. CDR3 length: 14 residues. Trimming left V 0 bases short and J 9 bases short, with 13 bases between. The study, taken as a whole, reports: It was found in a later analysis that first-cohort TCR clusters tended to co-occur in the 120 validation repertoires.

About this clone: As yet, its antigen is unknown.

Generated by immunoSEQ multiplex PCR, the TCRdb table keeps only in-frame clones and is missing some. The sample records 55,000 to 70,000 clones, roughly nine tenths being singletons. This TCR was sampled from a woman aged 30 to 39 in good health and CMV-seronegative. The sequencing sample was made of PBMCs. The rearrangement joins TRBV5-1 to TRBJ2-1; D gene unclear. CDR3 protein: CASSLAFRPGEQFF. The CDR3 bases are TGCGCCAGCAGCTTGGCGTTCCGGCCAGGTGAGCAGTTCTTC.